The next 21 T cell receptor beta chains were all read from a single sample in a study of a mutant IDH1 vaccine in newly diagnosed glioma. No cognate antigen is known for these TCRs. The method was immunoSEQ multiplex PCR; TCRdb's version includes in-frame clones alone and lacks a portion of them. The profile shows approximately 50,000 clones, approximately 76% of them singletons. Regarding time point: week 47, end of study. Each dose of the vaccine consisted of 300 ug of mutant IDH1 20-mer peptide, with topical imiquimod. Sequencing was performed on PBMCs, taken from a glioma patient whose treatment included an IDH1 peptide vaccine. The receptors come from a woman aged 40 to 49 with glioma. Some clones in this sample may be carry-over from other donors' samples.

The chain employs TRBV30 and TRBJ1-5; D is possibly TRBD1 (5 bases). The germline CDR1 and CDR2 sequences are GTSNPN and SVGIG (reference sequence). This CDR3 has 14 residues. The V end lost 2 bases, the J end lost 4 bases, and 12 bases lay between the germline ends. CDR3 DNA: TGTGCCTGGAGTAATCAGGGTTTTAATCAGCCCCAGCATTTT. It yields the protein CAWSNQGFNQPQHF.

The CDR3 nucleotides are TGTGCCTGGAGTGCTTGGGGCGAAGGAAGTGTGACTGAAGCTTTCTTT. Translated, it gives CAWSAWGEGSVTEAFF. The chain employs TRBV30 and TRBJ1-1; TRBD1 is a possible D gene (5 bases). The CDR3 covers 16 residues. Trimming shortened V by 1 base and J by 5 bases, and 20 bases separated the two germline ends. Germline values: CDR1 GTSNPN, CDR2 SVGIG (reference sequence).

The rearrangement links TRBV5-6 to TRBJ1-1; no reliable D call. The CDR3 contains 11 residues. The V gene lost 5 bases and the J gene lost 7 bases, with 9 bases spanning the gap. Germline CDR1 SGHDT, CDR2 YYEEEE. CDR3 DNA sequence: TGTGCCAGCAGGGCTGCTGGTGAAGCTTTCTTT. This sequence encodes CASRAAGEAFF. Combining the CDR3 with reference TRBV5-6 and TRBJ1-1 gives the whole variable domain DAGVTQSPTHLIKTRGQQVTLRCSPKSGHDTVSWYQQALGQGPQFIFQYYEEEERQRGNFPDRFSGHQFPNYSSELNVNALLLGDSALYLCASRAAGEAFFGQGTRLTVV.

V and J are TRBV29-1 and TRBJ2-7; D possibly corresponds to TRBD2 (6 bases). Trimming pared 7 bases from V and 4 bases from J, leaving 14 bases between. CDR3 length: 12 amino acids. CDR1 is SQVTM and CDR2 is ANQGSEA in the germline V gene. The CDR3: CSAGVPPYEQYF. The CDR3 nucleotides read TGCAGCGCGGGGGTACCCCCTTACGAGCAGTACTTC.

CDR3 amino acids: CAISEDYNEQFF. In nucleotides, the CDR3 is TGTGCCATCAGTGAGGATTACAATGAGCAGTTCTTC. The chain couples TRBV10-3 to TRBJ2-1; D unresolved. V shed 2 bases and J shed 4 bases, with 3 bases lying between them. The CDR3 consists of 12 residues. The germline gives CDR1 ENHRY, CDR2 SYGVKD.

The genes are TRBV15 and TRBJ1-1; D is unresolved. CDR3 length equals 13 residues. Deletions cut 2 bases from V and 0 bases from J, with 4 bases between. Per germline, CDR1 LNHNV and CDR2 YYDKDF (reference sequence). The CDR3 nucleotides read TGTGCCACCAGCAGAAAATTGAACACTGAAGCTTTCTTT. Translated, it gives CATSRKLNTEAFF.

J is TRBJ2-3 and V is TRBV5-1, with no clear D. The CDR3 runs to 16 residues. Trimming stripped 4 bases from V and 0 bases from J, with 15 bases between. Germline V CDR1 and CDR2: SGHRS, YFSETQ. The CDR3 protein is CASSEFGSTSTDTQYF. For the CDR3, the DNA is TGCGCCAGCAGCGAATTTGGCAGCACTAGCACAGATACGCAGTATTTT.

This chain connects TRBV9 to TRBJ1-1, with 7 nucleotides matching TRBD1. CDR1 SGDLS and CDR2 YYNGEE come from the germline V gene. V lost 3 bases, J lost 1 base, and 3 bases stayed unmatched. The CDR3 runs to 14 residues. In DNA form, the CDR3 reads TGTGCCAGCAGCGCGACAGGGTCGAACACTGAAGCTTTCTTT. This encodes CASSATGSNTEAFF.

J is TRBJ2-7 and V is TRBV6-1; D may correspond to TRBD1 or TRBD2 (7 bases each). Germline V gene sequence: CDR1 MNHNS, CDR2 SASEGT. This CDR3 region has 14 residues. V was shortened by 4 bases and J by 4 bases, with 14 bases between the two germline ends. DNA for the CDR3: TGTGCCAGCAGTGTCCAGGGGGGGACTTACGAGCAGTACTTC. Translated, it gives CASSVQGGTYEQYF.

This chain links TRBV25-1 with TRBJ2-7; either TRBD1 or TRBD2 may fit D (5 bases each). V was shortened by 9 bases and J by 2 bases, with 20 bases between the two germline ends. In germline, CDR1 is MGHDK, CDR2 SYGVNS. CDR3 length: 15 residues. The CDR3 DNA reads as TGTGCCAGGAGTTTGGGACCTCGACATCCCTACGAGCAGTACTTC. Residues: CARSLGPRHPYEQYF.

The chain has TRBV14 and TRBJ1-2, with 7 bases aligning to TRBD1. J was trimmed by 4 bases and V by 4 bases; bases with no gene match: 12. Germline V gene sequence: CDR1 SGHDN, CDR2 FVKESK. CDR3 length: 16 amino acids. CDR3 amino acids: CASSPLGPGQLYGYTF. The CDR3 DNA reads TGTGCCAGCAGCCCATTAGGGCCGGGACAGCTCTATGGCTACACCTTC.

The chain is built from TRBV19 and TRBJ2-7, with D possibly called TRBD1 or TRBD2 (5 bases each). V was cut by 7 bases and J by 6 bases, with 16 bases left in between. Germline CDR1 is LNHDA and CDR2 is SQIVND (reference sequence). The CDR3 is 13 residues long. The CDR3 loop is CASNRDGRGEQYF. In DNA form, the CDR3 reads TGTGCCAGTAATCGGGACGGCCGCGGCGAGCAGTACTTC.

J is TRBJ2-3 and V is TRBV9; D not resolved. Germline CDR1 reads SGDLS; CDR2 reads YYNGEE. Trimming took off 0 bases at V and 5 bases at J, with 4 bases between the two ends. The CDR3 is 12 amino acids. CDR3 in DNA: TGTGCCAGCAGCGTAGGAGTAGATACGCAGTATTTT. It translates to CASSVGVDTQYF.

This chain uses TRBV5-5 with TRBJ1-3; maybe TRBD1 (6 bases). Looked up from germline, CDR1 is SGHKS and CDR2 is YYEKEE (reference sequence). The CDR3 consists of 16 residues. Trimming cost V 3 bases and J 2 bases, with 15 bases left between them. In DNA form, the CDR3 reads TGTGCCAGCAGCTCCAACCAAGGGGGAACTGGAAACACCATATATTTT. Residues: CASSSNQGGTGNTIYF.

V usage is TRBV2 and J usage is TRBJ1-1; 10 bases agree with TRBD1. CDR3 length: 16 residues. Germline V gives CDR1 SNHLY, CDR2 FYNNEI. The J segment lost 4 bases and the V segment lost 2 bases, leaving 7 bases of the junction unmatched. CDR3 nucleotide sequence: TGTGCCAGCAGTGAACGCCTCCGGACAGGGGGCACTGAAGCTTTCTTT. Protein product: CASSERLRTGGTEAFF.

This clone appeared a single time. This chain uses TRBV5-8 with TRBJ1-1, with TRBD1 matching over 11 bases. V was clipped by 4 bases and J by 11 bases; unmatched bases: 7. The CDR3 is 13 residues long. CDR1 is SGHTS and CDR2 is YDEGEE in the germline V gene. For the CDR3, the DNA is TGTGCCAGCAGCGTCCGGGACAGGGGGGCGGCTTTCTTT. Protein sequence: CASSVRDRGAAFF.

The chain combines TRBV9 with TRBJ2-4, with D possibly TRBD2 on 5 matching bases. Germline lookup yields CDR1 SGDLS and CDR2 YYNGEE. V shed 3 bases and J shed 0 bases, with 13 bases lying between them. The CDR3 is made up of 16 amino acids. The CDR3 loop reads CASSAGRGLAKNIQYF. The DNA for the CDR3 is TGTGCCAGCAGCGCGGGGAGAGGGCTAGCCAAAAACATTCAGTACTTC.

This chain uses TRBV5-4 with TRBJ1-5, with a possible D match to TRBD1 (5 bases). The CDR3 consists of 14 residues. Per the germline V gene, CDR1 is SGHNT and CDR2 is YYREEE (reference sequence). V was clipped by 3 bases and J by 1 base, with 8 bases between them. CDR3 in amino acids: CASSSQGSNQPQHF. CDR3 sequence (DNA): TGTGCCAGCAGCTCGCAGGGAAGCAATCAGCCCCAGCATTTT.

For this clone: The sample has other DNA sequences that encode this CDR3 too. The V and J genes are TRBV19 and TRBJ1-5, with 7 bases matching TRBD1. CDR1 LNHDA and CDR2 SQIVND come from the germline V gene (reference sequence). The CDR3 has 17 residues. Trimming cost V 5 bases and J 6 bases; bases outside gene matches: 16. CDR3 amino acids: CASSPQEGAKGRQPQHF. The CDR3 DNA reads TGTGCCAGTAGTCCCCAGGAGGGGGCTAAGGGACGTCAGCCCCAGCATTTT.

This clone was observed once. The rearrangement uses TRBV19 and TRBJ1-1; D unresolved. Between the trimmed V and J ends, which lost 1 base and 2 bases, there was a span of 8 bases. CDR1 is LNHDA, CDR2 SQIVND, per germline (reference sequence). The CDR3 extends over 14 amino acids. CDR3 in amino acids: CASSIGVLNTEAFF. CDR3 DNA: TGTGCCAGTAGTATAGGGGTTCTCAACACTGAAGCTTTCTTT.

V usage is TRBV7-8 and J usage is TRBJ1-1; maybe TRBD1 (5 bases). Germline CDR1 SGHVS, CDR2 FQNEAQ. The CDR3 consists of 15 residues. Trimming took 4 bases from V and 0 from J, leaving 12 bases between them. CDR3 sequence (DNA): TGTGCCAGCAGCTCCTCCGGGGCCATGAACACTGAAGCTTTCTTT. Residues: CASSSSGAMNTEAFF. Complete variable domain (other parts from reference TRBV7-8 and TRBJ1-1): GAGVSQSPRYKVAKRGQDVALRCDPISGHVSLFWYQQALGQGPEFLTYFQNEAQLDKSGLPSDRFFAERPEGSVSTLKIQRTQQEDSAVYLCASSSSGAMNTEAFFGQGTRLTVV.